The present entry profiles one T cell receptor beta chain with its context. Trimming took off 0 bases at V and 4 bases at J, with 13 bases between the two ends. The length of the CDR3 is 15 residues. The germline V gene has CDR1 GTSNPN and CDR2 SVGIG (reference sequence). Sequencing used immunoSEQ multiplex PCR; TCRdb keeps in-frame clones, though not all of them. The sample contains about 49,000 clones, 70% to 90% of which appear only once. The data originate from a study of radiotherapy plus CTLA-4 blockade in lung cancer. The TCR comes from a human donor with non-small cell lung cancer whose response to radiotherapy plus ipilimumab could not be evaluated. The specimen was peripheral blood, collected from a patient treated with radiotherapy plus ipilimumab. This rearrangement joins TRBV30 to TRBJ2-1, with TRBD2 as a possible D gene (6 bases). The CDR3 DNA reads TGTGCCTGGAGTGTACCCCCGGACTATTACAATGAGCAGTTCTTC. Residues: CAWSVPPDYYNEQFF.